This entry is about one T cell receptor (beta chain). This CDR3 comprises 16 residues. Germline values: CDR1 SGHVS, CDR2 FQNEAQ. The junction had 4 bases not matched to a gene; V was cut back by 2 bases and J by 0 bases. The source of the sample is a study of control samples from healthy donors and cancer patients. Here immunoSEQ multiplex PCR was the method, and the copy in TCRdb shows in-frame clones only, minus some. Here the sample spans 90,000 or so clones, about 88% being singletons. Sequenced material: blood. The chain combines TRBV7-8 with TRBJ2-7; 10 bases align to TRBD1. The TCR sequence derives from a woman aged 55-70 years in good health. CDR3 residues: CASSLSGQGISYEQYF. CDR3 DNA: TGTGCCAGCAGCTTATCGGGACAGGGGATCTCCTACGAGCAGTACTTC.